Each of the 8 T cell receptor beta chains below was sequenced from the same sample in a study of spatial heterogeneity in lung cancer. Time point given: sample taken at primary tumor resection. In each case, whole RNA from tumor, nontumor lung or frozen PBMC was sequenced unsorted. From the 5' RACE reads, TCRdb called clonotypes with MiXCR, one entry per CDR3 protein. The sample shows tens of thousands of distinct CDR3 sequences, roughly 13% of them seen only once. Material: PBMCs, obtained at surgery. These receptors came from a male donor with early-stage non-small cell lung cancer.

Concerning this clonotype itself: This may be a read error: a much more frequent sequence differs by one nucleotide. This sequence joins TRBV6-6 and TRBJ2-5; possibly TRBD2 for D (5 bases). Germline V lookup: CDR1 MNHNY, CDR2 SVGAGI (reference sequence). The CDR3 consists of 14 residues. DNA for the CDR3: TGTGCCAGCAGCCGTCCAGCGGCTGGAGAGTCCCAGTACTTC. Translation gives CASSRPAAGESQYF.

This clonotype was counted between two and nine times. This rearrangement joins TRBV20-1 to TRBJ2-3; a possible D gene is TRBD2 (6 bases). V lost 4 bases and J lost 3, with 20 bases in between. Germline CDR1 and CDR2: DFQATT and SNEGSKA (reference sequence). The CDR3 totals 16 residues. As DNA, the CDR3 is TGCAGTGCTACAGACCTAGCGCCCGAGCTTACAGATACGCAGTATTTT. It yields the protein CSATDLAPELTDTQYF.

The J gene is TRBJ2-3, the V gene TRBV5-1; D not certain. This CDR3 has 12 residues. With 4 bases removed from V and 4 bases from J, the gap between germline ends came to 7 bases. CDR1 is SGHRS and CDR2 is YFSETQ in the germline V gene. The CDR3 region has the DNA TGCGCCAGCAGCCGAGATCCAGATACGCAGTATTTT. It encodes CASSRDPDTQYF. Together with reference TRBV5-1 and TRBJ2-3, the CDR3 gives the full variable domain: KAGVTQTPRYLIKTRGQQVTLSCSPISGHRSVSWYQQTPGQGLQFLFEYFSETQRNKGNFPGRFSGRQFSNSRSEMNVSTLELGDSALYLCASSRDPDTQYFGPGTRLTVL.

In this sample, this clonotype turned up a few times. V usage is TRBV6-5 and J usage is TRBJ1-5, with 7 bases matching TRBD1. Trimming cost V 0 bases and J 1 base; bases outside gene matches: 9. This CDR3 has 18 amino acids. CDR1 MNHEY and CDR2 SVGAGI come from the germline V gene. The CDR3 sequence is CASSYSSGGLGSNQPQHF. The CDR3 DNA is TGTGCCAGCAGTTACTCCTCAGGGGGGCTAGGGAGCAATCAGCCCCAGCATTTT.

In this sample, this clonotype turned up many times. The chain links TRBV20-1 to TRBJ2-7; perhaps TRBD2 as D (6 bases). Germline-derived CDR1 and CDR2 are DFQATT and SNEGSKA (reference sequence). The CDR3 spans 13 residues. The V and J ends lost 0 bases and 0 bases respectively, with 6 bases between them. This CDR3 is CSAREGGSYEQYF. Written as DNA, the CDR3 is TGCAGTGCTAGAGAGGGGGGCTCCTACGAGCAGTACTTC.

The CDR3 DNA reads as TGTGCCAGTGACGCGGGGGATACGCAGTATTTT. The encoded protein is CASDAGDTQYF. The rearrangement joins TRBV6-1 to TRBJ2-3, with D maybe TRBD2 (6 bases). V was shortened by 9 bases and J by 6 bases, with 10 bases between the two germline ends. This CDR3 is built from 11 residues. Germline V gives CDR1 MNHNS, CDR2 SASEGT.

The CDR3 nucleotides read TGCGCCAGCAGCTTGGCAGGGGGGATCTACAATGAGCAGTTCTTC. Translation gives CASSLAGGIYNEQFF. The chain has TRBV5-1 and TRBJ2-1, with D tentatively TRBD1 (7 bases). V lost 0 bases and J 3 bases, leaving 10 bases between the germline ends. CDR3 length: 15 amino acids. Germline CDR1 is SGHRS and CDR2 is YFSETQ.

The sample holds a few counts of this clonotype. The V call is TRBV6-1, the J call TRBJ2-1; a weak D match, TRBD2 (6 bases). V was shortened by 4 bases and J by 5 bases, with 15 bases between the two germline ends. Germline CDR1 MNHNS, CDR2 SASEGT. The CDR3 has 15 residues. Written as DNA, the CDR3 is TGTGCCAGCAGTGCGACCGGCTGGGGGGACAATGAGCAGTTCTTC. Translating it yields CASSATGWGDNEQFF.